The next 20 T cell receptor beta chains were all read from a single sample in a study of radiotherapy plus CTLA-4 blockade in lung cancer. Sequencing was performed with immunoSEQ multiplex PCR; in TCRdb, only in-frame clones are kept and a portion is missing. Of under 50,000 clones in the sample, 79% are singletons; the top ten hold about 25%. This specimen was peripheral blood, taken from a patient treated with radiotherapy plus ipilimumab. Source of these receptors: a human donor with non-small cell lung cancer that progressed on radiotherapy plus ipilimumab.

J is TRBJ1-1 and V is TRBV28; 7 bases align to TRBD1. This CDR3 contains 15 residues. Germline assignment: CDR1 MDHEN and CDR2 SYDVKM. V gave up 6 bases and J gave up 1 base; unmatched junction bases: 8. The CDR3 loop reads CASRVGQARNTEAFF. The CDR3 DNA is TGTGCCAGCAGGGTCGGACAGGCCAGGAACACTGAAGCTTTCTTT. The whole variable domain, remainder taken from reference TRBV28 and TRBJ1-1, is DVKVTQSSRYLVKRTGEKVFLECVQDMDHENMFWYRQDPGLGLRLIYFSYDVKMKEKGDIPEGYSVSREKKERFSLILESASTNQTSMYLCASRVGQARNTEAFFGQGTRLTVV.

This chain connects TRBV9 to TRBJ1-4; TRBD1 aligns across 7 bases. Germline values: CDR1 SGDLS, CDR2 YYNGEE. This CDR3 comprises 16 residues. V shed 3 bases and J 5 bases; nucleotides not matched to a gene: 10. In DNA form, the CDR3 reads TGTGCCAGCAGCGGAGGGGGCGCCGGGAAAAATGAAAAACTGTTTTTT. Translating it yields CASSGGGAGKNEKLFF.

In this sample, this clone turned up a few times. V usage is TRBV2 and J usage is TRBJ1-5; D might be TRBD1 (5 bases). Trimming took 1 base from V and 2 from J, leaving 9 bases between them. The CDR3 sequence is 15 residues long. Germline loops: CDR1 SNHLY, CDR2 FYNNEI. CDR3 region: CASSEEAGGNQPQHF. CDR3 coding DNA: TGTGCCAGCAGTGAAGAGGCGGGGGGCAATCAGCCCCAGCATTTT.

Only a few counts were recorded for this clone. The chain joins TRBV6-1 to TRBJ2-7; D ambiguous. Germline V gene data show CDR1 as MNHNS and CDR2 as SASEGT. The CDR3 spans 15 residues. V lost 6 bases to trimming and J lost 3 bases, with 18 bases between them. The CDR3 coding sequence is TGTGCCAGCAGCGAACCCCTCCATCAGCGCTACGAGCAGTACTTC. The encoded protein is CASSEPLHQRYEQYF.

V gene TRBV9 combines with J gene TRBJ2-5; 8 nucleotides line up with TRBD2. V trimming: 4 bases; J trimming: 3 bases; junction bases outside the gene matches: 11. The CDR3 spans 16 residues. Germline lookup yields CDR1 SGDLS and CDR2 YYNGEE. DNA of the CDR3: TGTGCCAGCAGCCTAAGAGGGCGGGGGGTAGAAGAGACCCAGTACTTC. It translates to CASSLRGRGVEETQYF. The whole variable domain, filled in from reference TRBV9 and TRBJ2-5, reads DSGVTQTPKHLITATGQRVTLRCSPRSGDLSVYWYQQSLDQGLQFLIQYYNGEERAKGNILERFSAQQFPDLHSELNLSSLELGDSALYFCASSLRGRGVEETQYFGPGTRLLVL.

The table lists this clone with a count of one. The chain is built from TRBV7-8 and TRBJ1-5; a possible D gene is TRBD1 (6 bases). This CDR3 is 16 amino acids long. The ends were cut back, 0 bases at V and 6 bases at J, with 15 bases in the middle. Germline CDR1 and CDR2: SGHVS and FQNEAQ. CDR3 sequence reads: CASSLALTGGGQPQHF. Here the CDR3 DNA reads TGTGCCAGCAGCTTAGCGCTAACTGGGGGCGGTCAGCCCCAGCATTTT.

The chain uses TRBV9 and TRBJ2-2; TRBD2 agrees at 10 bases. CDR1 and CDR2 from the germline V gene are SGDLS and YYNGEE. This CDR3 region has 15 residues. With 4 bases clipped from V and 6 bases from J, the junction kept 6 bases outside the gene matches. CDR3 residues: CASSPTSGAAGELFF. The CDR3, as DNA: TGTGCCAGCAGCCCAACTAGCGGGGCTGCCGGGGAGCTGTTTTTT. Combining the CDR3 with reference TRBV9 and TRBJ2-2 gives the whole variable domain DSGVTQTPKHLITATGQRVTLRCSPRSGDLSVYWYQQSLDQGLQFLIQYYNGEERAKGNILERFSAQQFPDLHSELNLSSLELGDSALYFCASSPTSGAAGELFFGEGSRLTVL.

This clone occurred once. The chain employs TRBV19 and TRBJ1-1; D ambiguous. CDR1 and CDR2 from the germline V gene are LNHDA and SQIVND (reference sequence). The CDR3 has 13 residues. The V and J ends lost 2 bases and 0 bases respectively, with 4 bases between them. The CDR3 DNA sequence: TGTGCCAGTAGTATATTTATGAACACTGAAGCTTTCTTT. Its protein product is CASSIFMNTEAFF.

This chain uses TRBV5-4 with TRBJ2-1; 11 nucleotides match TRBD2. The CDR3 sequence is 18 residues long. The trim removed 3 bases at V and 1 base at J, leaving 9 bases unmatched. Germline V gene data show CDR1 as SGHNT and CDR2 as YYREEE (reference sequence). The CDR3 DNA reads as TGTGCCAGCAGCTCGGGACTAGCGGCCGGGTCGTCCTACAATGAGCAGTTCTTC. Its translation: CASSSGLAAGSSYNEQFF.

The chain carries TRBV10-2 and TRBJ2-5; 8 bases agree with TRBD2. Germline V lookup: CDR1 WSHSY, CDR2 SAAADI. This CDR3 comprises 15 residues. J was trimmed by 1 base and V by 6 bases; bases with no gene match: 7. The CDR3 region is CASRGTRGAQETQYF. CDR3 DNA sequence: TGCGCCAGCAGGGGGACTAGGGGCGCCCAAGAGACCCAGTACTTC.

This chain links TRBV9 with TRBJ2-3; 8 bases align to TRBD2. The CDR3 is made up of 16 amino acids. Germline V gives CDR1 SGDLS, CDR2 YYNGEE. Trimming at V came to 3 bases and at J to 2 bases, leaving 8 bases not matched to a gene. CDR3 bases: TGTGCCAGCAGCGCCGTCCCGGGGGGGCCCACAGATACGCAGTATTTT. Residues: CASSAVPGGPTDTQYF.

The chain employs TRBV10-3 and TRBJ1-2; 9 bases align to TRBD1. The CDR3 has 14 amino acids. Germline V gene sequence: CDR1 ENHRY, CDR2 SYGVKD. The V segment lost 5 bases and the J segment 8 bases; nucleotides outside the gene matches: 9. In DNA form, the CDR3 reads TGTGCCATCAGTATAAGCGGGACAGGGCAAGGCTACACCTTC. It is translated as CAISISGTGQGYTF.

This chain joins TRBV5-1 and TRBJ1-2, with 7 bases that match TRBD1. Per germline, CDR1 SGHRS and CDR2 YFSETQ. This CDR3 is 16 amino acids long. The V and J ends lost 3 bases and 0 bases, in that order; junction bases with no gene match: 8. In nucleotides, the CDR3 is TGCGCCAGCAGCTCGAGGGACAGTACAGCTAACTATGGCTACACCTTC. It encodes CASSSRDSTANYGYTF.

The CDR3 bases are TGTGCCAGCAGCTTAGCGGTCCGGGGTACCTACGAGCAGTACTTC. It codes for CASSLAVRGTYEQYF. The rearrangement links TRBV7-2 to TRBJ2-7, with D perhaps matching TRBD2 (5 bases). CDR1 is SGHTA and CDR2 is FQGNSA in the germline V gene. This CDR3 region has 15 residues. The V end lost 0 bases, the J end lost 2 bases, and 11 bases lay between the germline ends.

The chain is built from TRBV4-1 and TRBJ1-3; D not resolved. Germline CDR1 is MGHRA and CDR2 is YSYEKL. The CDR3 is 16 residues long. Trimming stripped 0 bases from V and 0 bases from J, with 9 bases between. The CDR3 DNA sequence: TGCGCCAGCAGCCAAGATCCGCTCAGCTCTGGAAACACCATATATTTT. This translates into CASSQDPLSSGNTIYF.

The genes are TRBV5-6 and TRBJ1-4; D unresolved. The CDR3 length is 13 residues. V was cut by 4 bases and J by 6 bases, with 10 bases left in between. The V gene's germline CDR1 is SGHDT and CDR2 YYEEEE. CDR3 in DNA: TGTGCCAGCAGCCTGGCAGGCTATGAAAAACTGTTTTTT. It is translated as CASSLAGYEKLFF. Looking up the rest from reference TRBV5-6 and TRBJ1-4 gives the full variable domain: DAGVTQSPTHLIKTRGQQVTLRCSPKSGHDTVSWYQQALGQGPQFIFQYYEEEERQRGNFPDRFSGHQFPNYSSELNVNALLLGDSALYLCASSLAGYEKLFFGSGTQLSVL.

This clone has more than one count but fewer than ten. This chain connects TRBV7-3 to TRBJ2-1; D is possibly TRBD2 (5 bases). Germline V gives CDR1 SGHTA, CDR2 FQGTGA. With 1 base removed from V and 10 bases from J, the gap between germline ends came to 8 bases. CDR3 length: 12 residues. The CDR3 loop reads CASSLKGSEQFF. The CDR3, as DNA: TGTGCCAGCAGCTTAAAAGGGAGCGAGCAGTTCTTC.

V and J are TRBV27 and TRBJ1-2, with D uncertain. In germline, CDR1 is MNHEY, CDR2 SMNVEV (reference sequence). There are 13 residues in the CDR3. The V and J ends lost 6 bases and 7 bases respectively, with 15 bases between them. CDR3 nucleotides: TGTGCCAGCAGACAAAATGGGCAGTTTGGCTACACCTTC. Protein sequence: CASRQNGQFGYTF.

The chain is built from TRBV7-3 and TRBJ1-1; a weak D match, TRBD1 (5 bases). Germline assignment: CDR1 SGHTA and CDR2 FQGTGA. Trimming pared 5 bases from V and 4 bases from J, leaving 20 bases between. This CDR3 comprises 16 residues. CDR3 sequence: CASSPRPLDGGTEAFF. Here the CDR3 DNA reads TGTGCCAGCAGCCCACGACCCCTGGACGGGGGCACTGAAGCTTTCTTT.

This chain links TRBV29-1 with TRBJ1-2, with TRBD1 matching over 7 bases. Unmatched junction bases numbered 4, after V lost 5 bases and J lost 1 base. CDR1 is SQVTM, CDR2 ANQGSEA, per germline. This CDR3 spans 13 amino acids. The DNA of the CDR3 is TGCAGCGTTTGGGGGGACAGTAACTATGGCTACACCTTC. Amino acid sequence: CSVWGDSNYGYTF.